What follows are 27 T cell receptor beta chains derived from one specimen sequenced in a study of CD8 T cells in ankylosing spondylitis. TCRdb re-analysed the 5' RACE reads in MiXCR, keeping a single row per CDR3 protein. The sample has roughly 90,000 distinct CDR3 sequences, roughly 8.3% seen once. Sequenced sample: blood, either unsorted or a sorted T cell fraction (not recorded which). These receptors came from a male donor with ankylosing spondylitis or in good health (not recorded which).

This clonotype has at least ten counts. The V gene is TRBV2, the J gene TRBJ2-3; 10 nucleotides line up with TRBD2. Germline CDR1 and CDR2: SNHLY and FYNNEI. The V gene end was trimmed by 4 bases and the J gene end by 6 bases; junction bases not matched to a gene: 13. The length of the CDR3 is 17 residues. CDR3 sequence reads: CASSAGSGGALTDTQYF. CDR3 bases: TGTGCCAGCAGTGCCGGGAGCGGGGGGGCGTTGACCGATACGCAGTATTTT.

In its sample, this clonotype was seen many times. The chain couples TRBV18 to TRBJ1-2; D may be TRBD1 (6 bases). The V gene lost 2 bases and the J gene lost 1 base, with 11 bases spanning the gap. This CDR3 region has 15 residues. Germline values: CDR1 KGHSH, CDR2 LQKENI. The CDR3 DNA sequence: TGTGCCAGCTCACCAAGTCTACAGGGTAACTATGGCTACACCTTC. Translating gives CASSPSLQGNYGYTF.

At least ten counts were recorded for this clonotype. The CDR3, as DNA: TGTGCCAGCAGTTTGGGCAGGTCCAATGAGCAGTTCTTC. As protein: CASSLGRSNEQFF. The gene calls are TRBV27 and TRBJ2-1; D is uncertain. Germline V gene data show CDR1 as MNHEY and CDR2 as SMNVEV (reference sequence). Deletions cut 3 bases from V and 6 bases from J, with 9 bases between. The CDR3 has 13 amino acids.

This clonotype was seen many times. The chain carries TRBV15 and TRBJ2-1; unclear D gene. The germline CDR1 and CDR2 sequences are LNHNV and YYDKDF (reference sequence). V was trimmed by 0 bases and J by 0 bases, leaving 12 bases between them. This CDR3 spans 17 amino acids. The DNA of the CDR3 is TGTGCCACCAGCAGAGAACCGATAAAGAGCTCCTACAATGAGCAGTTCTTC. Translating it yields CATSREPIKSSYNEQFF.

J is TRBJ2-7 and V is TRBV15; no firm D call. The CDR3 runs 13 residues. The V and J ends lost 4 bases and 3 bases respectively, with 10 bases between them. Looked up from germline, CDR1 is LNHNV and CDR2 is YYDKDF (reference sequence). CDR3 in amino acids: CATSKTGGYEQYF. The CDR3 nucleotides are TGTGCCACCAGCAAAACGGGCGGCTACGAGCAGTACTTC.

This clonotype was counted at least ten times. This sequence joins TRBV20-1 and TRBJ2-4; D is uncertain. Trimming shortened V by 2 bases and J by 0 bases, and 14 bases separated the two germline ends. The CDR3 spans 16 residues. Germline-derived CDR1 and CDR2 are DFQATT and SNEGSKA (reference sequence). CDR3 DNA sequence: TGCAGTGCTAGAAGGCTAGAGAACTTAGCCAAAAACATTCAGTACTTC. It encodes CSARRLENLAKNIQYF.

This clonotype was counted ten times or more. In DNA, the CDR3 is TGCAGTGCTAGGACAGGGAACTCCTACAATGAGCAGTTCTTC. Encoded protein: CSARTGNSYNEQFF. The chain is built from TRBV20-1 and TRBJ2-1; 7 bases align to TRBD1. Trimming took 3 bases from V and 0 from J; bases not matched to a gene: 2. The CDR3 loop spans 14 amino acids. Germline V lookup: CDR1 DFQATT, CDR2 SNEGSKA (reference sequence).

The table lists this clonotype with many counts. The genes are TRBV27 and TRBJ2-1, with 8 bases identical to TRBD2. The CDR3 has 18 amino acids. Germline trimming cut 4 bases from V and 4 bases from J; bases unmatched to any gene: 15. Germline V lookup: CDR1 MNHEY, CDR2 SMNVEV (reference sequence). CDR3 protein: CASSSLFSAGGPYNEQFF. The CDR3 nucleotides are TGTGCCAGCAGTTCCCTCTTTAGCGCGGGAGGACCTTACAATGAGCAGTTCTTC.

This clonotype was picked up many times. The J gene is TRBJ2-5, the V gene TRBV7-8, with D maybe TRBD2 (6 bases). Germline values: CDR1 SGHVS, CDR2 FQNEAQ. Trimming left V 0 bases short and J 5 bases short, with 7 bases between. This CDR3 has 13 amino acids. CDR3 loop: CASSLAEGETQYF. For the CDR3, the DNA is TGTGCCAGCAGCTTAGCGGAGGGGGAGACCCAGTACTTC.

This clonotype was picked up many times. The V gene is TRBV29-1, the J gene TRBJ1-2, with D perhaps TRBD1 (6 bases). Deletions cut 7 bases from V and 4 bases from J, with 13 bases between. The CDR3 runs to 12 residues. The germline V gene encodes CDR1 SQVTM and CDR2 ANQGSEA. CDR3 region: CSAGQNSYGYTF. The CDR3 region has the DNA TGCAGCGCCGGACAGAACTCCTATGGCTACACCTTC.

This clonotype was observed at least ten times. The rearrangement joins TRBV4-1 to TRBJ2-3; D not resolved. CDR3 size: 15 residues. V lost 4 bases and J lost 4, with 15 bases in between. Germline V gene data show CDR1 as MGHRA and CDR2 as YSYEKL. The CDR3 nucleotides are TGCGCCAGCAGCCGAAACTCCCTCCTGGCAGATACGCAGTATTTT. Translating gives CASSRNSLLADTQYF.

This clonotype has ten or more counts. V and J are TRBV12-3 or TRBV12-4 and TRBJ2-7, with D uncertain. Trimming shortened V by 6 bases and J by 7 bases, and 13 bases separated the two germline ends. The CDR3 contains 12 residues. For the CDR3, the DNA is TGTGCCAGCAGCCAGACCGTGGGTGAGCAGTACTTC. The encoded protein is CASSQTVGEQYF.

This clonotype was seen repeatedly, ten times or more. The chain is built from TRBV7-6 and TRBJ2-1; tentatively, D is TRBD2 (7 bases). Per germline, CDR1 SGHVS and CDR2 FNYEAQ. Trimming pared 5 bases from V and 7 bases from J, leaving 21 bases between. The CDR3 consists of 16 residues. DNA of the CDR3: TGTGCCAGCAGCCCAAGGGGGGGGAACCGGAGGAATGAGCAGTTCTTC. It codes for CASSPRGGNRRNEQFF.

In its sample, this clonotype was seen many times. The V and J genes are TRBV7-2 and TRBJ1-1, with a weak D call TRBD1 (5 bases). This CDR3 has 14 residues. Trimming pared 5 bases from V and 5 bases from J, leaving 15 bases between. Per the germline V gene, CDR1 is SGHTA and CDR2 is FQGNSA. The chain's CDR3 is CASSQRGGLTEAFF. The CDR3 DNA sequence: TGTGCCAGCAGCCAAAGGGGCGGGTTGACTGAAGCTTTCTTT.

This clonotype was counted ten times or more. As DNA, the CDR3 is TGTGCCACCAGTGATTTCCTCACCGGGGAGCTGTTTTTT. This sequence encodes CATSDFLTGELFF. The V and J genes are TRBV24-1 and TRBJ2-2; D remains ambiguous. Germline loops: CDR1 KGHDR, CDR2 SFDVKD. The germline V and J ends were trimmed by 1 base and 4 bases, with 3 bases remaining between them. The CDR3 length is 13 residues.

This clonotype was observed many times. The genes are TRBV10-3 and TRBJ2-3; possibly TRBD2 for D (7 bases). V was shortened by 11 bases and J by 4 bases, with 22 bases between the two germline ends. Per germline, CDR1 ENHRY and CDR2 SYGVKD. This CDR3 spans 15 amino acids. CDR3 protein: CAAQGRVTRSDTQYF. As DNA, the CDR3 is TGTGCCGCCCAGGGGAGGGTTACAAGATCAGATACGCAGTATTTT.

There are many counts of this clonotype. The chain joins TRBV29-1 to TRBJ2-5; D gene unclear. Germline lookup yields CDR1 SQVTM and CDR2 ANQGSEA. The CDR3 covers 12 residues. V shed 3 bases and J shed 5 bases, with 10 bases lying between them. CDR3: CSVERSRETQYF. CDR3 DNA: TGCAGCGTTGAGAGGTCCAGGGAGACCCAGTACTTC.

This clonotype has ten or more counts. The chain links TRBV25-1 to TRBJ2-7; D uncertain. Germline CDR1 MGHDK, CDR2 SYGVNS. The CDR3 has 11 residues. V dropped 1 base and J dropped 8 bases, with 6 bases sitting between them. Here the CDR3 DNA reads TGTGCCAGCAGTGAATCCCTGCAGCAGTACTTC. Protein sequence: CASSESLQQYF.

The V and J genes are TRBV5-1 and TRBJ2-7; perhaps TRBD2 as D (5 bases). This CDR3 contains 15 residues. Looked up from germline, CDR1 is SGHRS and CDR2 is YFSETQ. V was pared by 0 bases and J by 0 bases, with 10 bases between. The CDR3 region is CASSLARGGSYEQYF. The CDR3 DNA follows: TGCGCCAGCAGCTTGGCCCGAGGAGGCTCCTACGAGCAGTACTTC.

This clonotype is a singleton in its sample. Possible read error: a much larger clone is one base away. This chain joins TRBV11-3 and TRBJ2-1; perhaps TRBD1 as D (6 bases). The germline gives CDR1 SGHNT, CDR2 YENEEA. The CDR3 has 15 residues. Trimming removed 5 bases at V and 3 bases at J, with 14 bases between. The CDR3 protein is CASSAWGHDYNEQFF. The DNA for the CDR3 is TGTGCCAGCAGCGCCTGGGGACATGACTACAATGAGCAGTTCTTC.

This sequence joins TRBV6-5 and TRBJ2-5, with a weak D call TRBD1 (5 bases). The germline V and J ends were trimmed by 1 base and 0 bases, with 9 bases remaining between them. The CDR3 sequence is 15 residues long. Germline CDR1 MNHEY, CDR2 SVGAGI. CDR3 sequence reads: CASSYLGPHQETQYF. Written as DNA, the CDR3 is TGTGCCAGCAGTTACTTGGGGCCTCACCAAGAGACCCAGTACTTC.

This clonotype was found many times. DNA for the CDR3: TGCAGCGTGGGACAGCCCGAAGGAGATACGCAGTATTTT. Translating gives CSVGQPEGDTQYF. The chain employs TRBV29-1 and TRBJ2-3; 7 nucleotides match TRBD1. The CDR3 covers 13 residues. Germline V gene sequence: CDR1 SQVTM, CDR2 ANQGSEA. Trimming took 6 bases from V and 5 from J; bases not matched to a gene: 8.

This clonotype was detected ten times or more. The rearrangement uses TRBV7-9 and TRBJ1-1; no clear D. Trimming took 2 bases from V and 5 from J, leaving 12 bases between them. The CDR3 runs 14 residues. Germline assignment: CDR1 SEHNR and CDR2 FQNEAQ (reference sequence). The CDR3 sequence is CASSLINAWTEAFF. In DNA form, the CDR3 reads TGTGCCAGCAGCTTAATCAACGCCTGGACTGAAGCTTTCTTT. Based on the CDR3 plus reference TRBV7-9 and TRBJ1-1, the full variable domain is DTGVSQNPRHKITKRGQNVTFRCDPISEHNRLYWYRQTLGQGPEFLTYFQNEAQLEKSRLLSDRFSAERPKGSFSTLEIQRTEQGDSAMYLCASSLINAWTEAFFGQGTRLTVV.

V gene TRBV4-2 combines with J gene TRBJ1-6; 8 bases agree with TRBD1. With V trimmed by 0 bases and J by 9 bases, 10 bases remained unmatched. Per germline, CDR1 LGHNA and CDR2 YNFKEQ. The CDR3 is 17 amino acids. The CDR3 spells CASSQDDRDRYSSPLHF. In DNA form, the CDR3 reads TGTGCCAGCAGCCAAGATGACCGGGACAGGTATTCTTCACCCCTCCACTTT.

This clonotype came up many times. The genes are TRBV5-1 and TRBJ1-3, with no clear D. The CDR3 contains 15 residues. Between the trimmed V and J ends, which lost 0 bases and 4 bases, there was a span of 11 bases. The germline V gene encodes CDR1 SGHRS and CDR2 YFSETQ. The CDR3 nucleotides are TGCGCCAGCAGCTTGGCGGGTCGAGAGGGAAACACCATATATTTT. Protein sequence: CASSLAGREGNTIYF.

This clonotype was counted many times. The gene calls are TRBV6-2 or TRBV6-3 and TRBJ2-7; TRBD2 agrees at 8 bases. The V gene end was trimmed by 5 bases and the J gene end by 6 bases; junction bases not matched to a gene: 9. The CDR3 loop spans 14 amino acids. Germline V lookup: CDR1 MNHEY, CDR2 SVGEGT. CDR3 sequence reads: CASSPERESPEQYF. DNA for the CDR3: TGTGCCAGCAGTCCGGAGCGGGAGTCTCCCGAGCAGTACTTC.

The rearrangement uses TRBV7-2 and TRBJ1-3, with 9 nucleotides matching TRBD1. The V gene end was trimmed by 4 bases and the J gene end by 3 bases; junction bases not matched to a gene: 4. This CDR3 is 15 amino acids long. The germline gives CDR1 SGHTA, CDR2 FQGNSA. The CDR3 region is CASSSMTGGGNTIYF. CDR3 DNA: TGTGCCAGCAGCTCAATGACAGGGGGTGGAAACACCATATATTTT.